This T cell receptor (beta chain) was sequenced for a study of blood T cell repertoires in COVID-19. The wider study: The United States, Italy and Spain supplied acute and convalescent COVID-19 samples. PBMCs, B-cell-depleted T cells, or T cells were the source of the cDNA or gDNA that made up the material.

Germline V gene data show CDR1 as MNHEY and CDR2 as SVGAGI. This CDR3 is 13 amino acids long. V was cut by 5 bases and J by 4 bases, with 11 bases left in between. Profiled with immunoSEQ multiplex PCR; TCRdb holds only in-frame clones, not every one. The sample holds just over 300,000 clones; 75% to 90% are singletons and the top ten take more than 2%. Participants, 18 to 89 years old, spanned fewer than 25 US areas. The chain combines TRBV6-5 with TRBJ2-5, with TRBD1 as a possible D gene (6 bases). Material for sequencing was PBMCs or T cells enriched from blood (not recorded which). The TCR sequence derives from a young man who had recovered from COVID-19. The CDR3 coding sequence is TGTGCCAGCAGTCCGGGCAGGGGAGAGACCCAGTACTTC. This gives the protein CASSPGRGETQYF.